This T cell receptor beta chain is from a study of response to subunit inactivated influenza vaccine. TCRdb analysed the RT-PCR reads with MiXCR anew, one entry per CDR3 protein. This sample yields 800,000 or so distinct CDR3 sequences, of which 21% are seen a single time; 9.5% to 13% belongs to the top ten. A few counts support this clonotype. CDR1 SGHTA and CDR2 FQGTGA come from the germline V gene. The CDR3 spans 14 residues. The J segment lost 6 bases and the V segment lost 5 bases, leaving 2 bases of the junction unmatched. This TCR derives from a man in his forties or fifties who received an inactivated influenza vaccine. This material consisted of PBMCs from blood, taken more than 4 days after vaccination. V usage is TRBV7-3 and J usage is TRBJ2-2, with 11 bases that match TRBD2. The CDR3 region is CASSILAGAGELFF. The CDR3 bases are TGTGCCAGCAGCATACTAGCGGGAGCCGGGGAGCTGTTTTTT.